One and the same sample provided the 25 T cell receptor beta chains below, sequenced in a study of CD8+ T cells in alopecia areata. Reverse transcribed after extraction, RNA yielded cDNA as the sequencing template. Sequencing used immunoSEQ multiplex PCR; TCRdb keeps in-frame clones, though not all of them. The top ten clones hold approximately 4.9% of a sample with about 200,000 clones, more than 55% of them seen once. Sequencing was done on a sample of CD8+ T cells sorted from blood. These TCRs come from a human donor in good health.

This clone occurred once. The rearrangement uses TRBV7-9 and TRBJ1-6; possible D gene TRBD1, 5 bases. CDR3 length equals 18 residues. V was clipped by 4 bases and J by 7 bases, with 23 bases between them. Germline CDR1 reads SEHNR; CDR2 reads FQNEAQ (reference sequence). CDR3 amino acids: CASSSFRRSEGPNSPLHF. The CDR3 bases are TGTGCCAGCAGCTCCTTCCGCCGGTCTGAGGGGCCCAATTCACCCCTCCACTTT.

The CDR3 nucleotides are TGTGCCAGCAGCTTAGTAACAGATACGCAGTATTTT. This codes for CASSLVTDTQYF. The chain carries TRBV13 and TRBJ2-3; unclear D gene. The CDR3 extends over 12 amino acids. Germline lookup yields CDR1 PRHDT and CDR2 FYEKMQ (reference sequence). V dropped 1 base and J dropped 3 bases, with 2 bases sitting between them.

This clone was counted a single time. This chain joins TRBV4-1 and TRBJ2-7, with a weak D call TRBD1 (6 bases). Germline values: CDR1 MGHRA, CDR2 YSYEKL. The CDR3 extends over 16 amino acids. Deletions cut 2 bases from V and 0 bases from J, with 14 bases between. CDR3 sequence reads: CASSQIAGETSYEQYF. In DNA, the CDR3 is TGCGCCAGCAGCCAAATCGCAGGGGAAACCTCCTACGAGCAGTACTTC.

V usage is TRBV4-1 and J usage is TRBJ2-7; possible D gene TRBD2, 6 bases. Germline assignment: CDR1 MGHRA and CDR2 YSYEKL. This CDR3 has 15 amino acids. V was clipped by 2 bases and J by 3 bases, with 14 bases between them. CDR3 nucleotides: TGCGCCAGCAGCCAAACAATGACTAGTCACTACGAGCAGTACTTC. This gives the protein CASSQTMTSHYEQYF.

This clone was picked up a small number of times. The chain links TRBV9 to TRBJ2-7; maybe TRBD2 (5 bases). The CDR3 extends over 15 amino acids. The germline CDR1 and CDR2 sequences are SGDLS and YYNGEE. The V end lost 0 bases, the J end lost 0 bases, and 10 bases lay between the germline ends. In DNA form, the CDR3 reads TGTGCCAGCAGCGTAGCCTTAGGGAGCTCCTACGAGCAGTACTTC. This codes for CASSVALGSSYEQYF.

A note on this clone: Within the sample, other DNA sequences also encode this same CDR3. Here the CDR3 reads CASSLSGNEQFF. CDR3 in DNA: TGTGCCAGCAGCTTAAGTGGGAATGAGCAGTTCTTC. This chain connects TRBV7-9 to TRBJ2-1; D call uncertain. Germline V gene sequence: CDR1 SEHNR, CDR2 FQNEAQ (reference sequence). The CDR3 is 12 amino acids. The germline V and J ends were trimmed by 2 bases and 7 bases, with 6 bases remaining between them.

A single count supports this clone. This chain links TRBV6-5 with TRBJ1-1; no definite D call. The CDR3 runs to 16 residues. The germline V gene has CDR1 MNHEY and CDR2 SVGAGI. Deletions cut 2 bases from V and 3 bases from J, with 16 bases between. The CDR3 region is CASSYNSGLQHTEAFF. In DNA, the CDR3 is TGTGCCAGCAGTTACAATTCCGGGTTACAGCACACTGAAGCTTTCTTT.

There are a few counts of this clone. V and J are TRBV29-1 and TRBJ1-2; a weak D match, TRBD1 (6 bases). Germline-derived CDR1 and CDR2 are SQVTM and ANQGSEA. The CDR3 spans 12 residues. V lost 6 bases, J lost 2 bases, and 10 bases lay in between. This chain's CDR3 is CSVQGQNYGYTF. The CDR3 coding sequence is TGCAGCGTCCAGGGGCAAAACTATGGCTACACCTTC.

CDR3 sequence (DNA): TGTGCCAGCAGCAGCACAGGGGAGAACACTGAAGCTTTCTTT. Residues: CASSSTGENTEAFF. This chain joins TRBV21-1 and TRBJ1-1; the DNA was not compared with TRBD1, the D call given in the table. TRBV21-1 is a recognized pseudogene. This CDR3 has 14 residues.

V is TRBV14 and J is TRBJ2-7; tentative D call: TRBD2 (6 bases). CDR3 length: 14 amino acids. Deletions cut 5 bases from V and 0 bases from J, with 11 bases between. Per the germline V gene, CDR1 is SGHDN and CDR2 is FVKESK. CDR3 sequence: CASSEEGTSYEQYF. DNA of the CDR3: TGTGCCAGCAGCGAGGAGGGGACCTCCTACGAGCAGTACTTC.

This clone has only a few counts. In DNA, the CDR3 is TGTGCCAGCTCGGACAGGGGGAATGGCTACACCTTC. Residues: CASSDRGNGYTF. The V call is TRBV11-3, the J call TRBJ1-2; TRBD1 matches 10 bases. CDR1 SGHNT and CDR2 YENEEA come from the germline V gene. V shed 8 bases and J 6 bases; nucleotides not matched to a gene: 3. This CDR3 contains 12 residues.

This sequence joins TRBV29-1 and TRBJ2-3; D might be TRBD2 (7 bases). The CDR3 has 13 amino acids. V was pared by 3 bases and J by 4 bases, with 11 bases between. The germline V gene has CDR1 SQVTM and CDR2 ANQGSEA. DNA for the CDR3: TGCAGCGTTGAGCGCGGGGGCGCAGATACGCAGTATTTT. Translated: CSVERGGADTQYF.

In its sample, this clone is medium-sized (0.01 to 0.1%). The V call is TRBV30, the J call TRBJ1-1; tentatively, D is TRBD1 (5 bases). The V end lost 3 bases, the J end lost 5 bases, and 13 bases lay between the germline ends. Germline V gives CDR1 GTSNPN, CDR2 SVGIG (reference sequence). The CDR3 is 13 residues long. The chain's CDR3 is CAWRLGGWTEAFF. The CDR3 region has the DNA TGTGCCTGGAGGCTTGGGGGATGGACTGAAGCTTTCTTT.

As DNA, the CDR3 is TGTGCCAGCAGCTGGTCGTATGGCTACACCTTC. It encodes CASSWSYGYTF. The gene calls are TRBV7-9 and TRBJ1-2; D call uncertain. There are 11 residues in the CDR3. V lost 4 bases to trimming and J lost 5 bases, with 5 bases between them. Per germline, CDR1 SEHNR and CDR2 FQNEAQ (reference sequence).

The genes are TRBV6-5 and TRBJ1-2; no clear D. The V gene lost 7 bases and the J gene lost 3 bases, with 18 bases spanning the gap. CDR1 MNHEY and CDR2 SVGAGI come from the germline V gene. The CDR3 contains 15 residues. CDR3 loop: CASTSGRPTYYGYTF. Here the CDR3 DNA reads TGTGCCAGCACCTCGGGGAGGCCGACTTACTATGGCTACACCTTC.

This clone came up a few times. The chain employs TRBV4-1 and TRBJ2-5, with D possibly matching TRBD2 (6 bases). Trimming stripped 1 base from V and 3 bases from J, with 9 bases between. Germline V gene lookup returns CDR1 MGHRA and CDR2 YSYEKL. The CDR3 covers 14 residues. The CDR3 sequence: CASSQVLAKETQYF. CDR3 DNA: TGCGCCAGCAGCCAAGTGCTAGCGAAAGAGACCCAGTACTTC.

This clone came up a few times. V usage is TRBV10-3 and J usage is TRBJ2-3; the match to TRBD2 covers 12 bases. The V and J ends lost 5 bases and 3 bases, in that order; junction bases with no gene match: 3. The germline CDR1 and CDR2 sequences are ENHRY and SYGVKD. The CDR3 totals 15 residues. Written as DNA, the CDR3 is TGTGCCATCAGTACTAGCGGGGGGATGACAGATACGCAGTATTTT. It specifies CAISTSGGMTDTQYF.

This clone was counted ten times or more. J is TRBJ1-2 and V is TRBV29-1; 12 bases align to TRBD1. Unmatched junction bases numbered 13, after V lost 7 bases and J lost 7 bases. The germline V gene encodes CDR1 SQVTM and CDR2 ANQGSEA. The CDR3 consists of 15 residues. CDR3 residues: CSATRSGQGAGGYTF. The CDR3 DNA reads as TGCAGCGCGACCCGGTCGGGACAGGGGGCCGGTGGCTACACCTTC. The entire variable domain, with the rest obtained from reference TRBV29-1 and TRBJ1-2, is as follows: SAVISQKPSRDICQRGTSLTIQCQVDSQVTMMFWYRQQPGQSLTLIATANQGSEATYESGFVIDKFPISRPNLTFSTLTVSNMSPEDSSIYLCSATRSGQGAGGYTFGSGTRLTVV.

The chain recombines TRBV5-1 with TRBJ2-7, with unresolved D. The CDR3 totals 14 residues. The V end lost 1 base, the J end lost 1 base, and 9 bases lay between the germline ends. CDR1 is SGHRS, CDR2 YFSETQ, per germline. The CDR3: CASSLYRASYEQYF. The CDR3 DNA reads TGCGCCAGCAGCTTGTATCGAGCGTCCTACGAGCAGTACTTC. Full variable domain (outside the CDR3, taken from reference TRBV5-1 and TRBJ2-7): KAGVTQTPRYLIKTRGQQVTLSCSPISGHRSVSWYQQTPGQGLQFLFEYFSETQRNKGNFPGRFSGRQFSNSRSEMNVSTLELGDSALYLCASSLYRASYEQYFGPGTRLTVT.

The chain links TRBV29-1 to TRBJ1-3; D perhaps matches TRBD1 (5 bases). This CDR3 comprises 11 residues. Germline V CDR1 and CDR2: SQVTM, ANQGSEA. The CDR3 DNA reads TGCGCCTTGGGGGATGCAAACACCATATATTTT. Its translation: CALGDANTIYF.

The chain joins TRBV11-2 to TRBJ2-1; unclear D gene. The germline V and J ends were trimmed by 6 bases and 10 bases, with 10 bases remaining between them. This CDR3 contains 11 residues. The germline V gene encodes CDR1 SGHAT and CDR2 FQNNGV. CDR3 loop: CASRIVGEQFF. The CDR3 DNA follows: TGTGCCAGCAGGATAGTAGGGGAGCAGTTCTTC. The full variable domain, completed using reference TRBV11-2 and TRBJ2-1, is EAGVAQSPRYKIIEKRQSVAFWCNPISGHATLYWYQQILGQGPKLLIQFQNNGVVDDSQLPKDRFSAERLKGVDSTLKIQPAKLEDSAVYLCASRIVGEQFFGPGTRLTVL.

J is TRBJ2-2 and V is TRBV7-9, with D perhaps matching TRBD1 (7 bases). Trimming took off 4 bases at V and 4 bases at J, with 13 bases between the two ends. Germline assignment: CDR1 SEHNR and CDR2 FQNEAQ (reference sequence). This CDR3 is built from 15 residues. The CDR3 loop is CASSSDREVTGELFF. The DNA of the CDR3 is TGTGCCAGCAGCTCCGACAGGGAGGTCACCGGGGAGCTGTTTTTT.

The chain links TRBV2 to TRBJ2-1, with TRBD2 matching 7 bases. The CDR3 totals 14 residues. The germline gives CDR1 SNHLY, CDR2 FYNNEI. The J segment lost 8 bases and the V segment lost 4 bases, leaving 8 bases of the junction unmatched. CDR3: CASSAGEGKDEQFF. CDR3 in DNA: TGTGCCAGCAGTGCCGGGGAGGGGAAAGATGAGCAGTTCTTC.

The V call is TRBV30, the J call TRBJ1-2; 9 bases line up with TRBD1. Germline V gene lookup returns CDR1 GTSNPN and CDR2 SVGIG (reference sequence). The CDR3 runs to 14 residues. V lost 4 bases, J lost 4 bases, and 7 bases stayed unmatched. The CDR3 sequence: CAWIDRGGSYGYTF. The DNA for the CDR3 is TGTGCCTGGATCGACAGGGGGGGAAGCTATGGCTACACCTTC.

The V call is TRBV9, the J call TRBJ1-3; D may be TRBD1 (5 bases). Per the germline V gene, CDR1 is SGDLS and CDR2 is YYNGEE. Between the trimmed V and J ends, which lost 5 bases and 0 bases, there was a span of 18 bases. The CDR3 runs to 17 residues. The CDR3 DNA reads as TGTGCCAGCAGTCCCGATCGGGGGGGTAGCTCTGGAAACACCATATATTTT. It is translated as CASSPDRGGSSGNTIYF.